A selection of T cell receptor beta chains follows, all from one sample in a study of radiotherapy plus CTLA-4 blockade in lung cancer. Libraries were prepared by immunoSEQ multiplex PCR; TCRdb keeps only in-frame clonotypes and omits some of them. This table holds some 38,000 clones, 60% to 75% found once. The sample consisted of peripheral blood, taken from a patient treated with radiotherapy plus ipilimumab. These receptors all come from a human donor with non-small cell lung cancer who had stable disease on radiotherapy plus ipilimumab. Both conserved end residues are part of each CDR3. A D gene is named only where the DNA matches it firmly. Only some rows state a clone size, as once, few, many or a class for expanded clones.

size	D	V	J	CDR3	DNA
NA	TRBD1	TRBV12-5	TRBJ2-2	CASGFGTGAGELFF	TGTGCTAGTGGTTTTGGGACAGGGGCCGGGGAGCTGTTTTTT
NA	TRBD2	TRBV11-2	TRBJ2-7	CASSLINPMTSGGPREQYF	TGTGCCAGCAGCTTAATAAACCCCATGACTAGCGGGGGACCCCGGGAGCAGTACTTC
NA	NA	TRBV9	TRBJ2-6	CASSVGANVLTF	TGTGCCAGCAGCGTAGGGGCCAACGTCCTGACTTTC
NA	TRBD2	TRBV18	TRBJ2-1	CASSPGEGSMYNEQFF	TGTGCCAGCTCACCCGGGGAGGGTTCTATGTACAATGAGCAGTTCTTC
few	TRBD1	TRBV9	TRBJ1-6	CASSAPGQGGQALHF	TGTGCCAGCAGCGCACCAGGACAGGGGGGGCAAGCCCTCCACTTT
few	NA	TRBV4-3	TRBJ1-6	CASSRPGNNSPLHF	TGCGCCAGCAGCCGACCCGGGAATAATTCACCCCTCCACTTT
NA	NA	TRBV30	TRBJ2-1	CAWTTSNYNEQFF	TGTGCCTGGACGACCTCCAATTACAATGAGCAGTTCTTC
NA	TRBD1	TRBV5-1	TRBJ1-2	CASSQRDSLYGYTF	TGCGCCAGCAGCCAGAGGGACAGTCTCTATGGCTACACCTTC
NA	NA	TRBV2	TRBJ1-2	CASKGDDSVGYTF	TGTGCCAGCAAGGGGGATGACAGTGTGGGCTACACCTTC
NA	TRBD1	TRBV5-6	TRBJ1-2	CASSSGGDGYGYTF	TGTGCCAGCAGCTCAGGGGGTGATGGCTATGGCTACACCTTC
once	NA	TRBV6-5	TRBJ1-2	CASLSREGVYGYTF	TGTGCCTCACTCAGCAGGGAAGGAGTCTATGGCTACACCTTC
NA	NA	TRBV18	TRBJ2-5	CASSPRNSQETQYF	TGTGCCAGCTCACCACGCAATTCCCAAGAGACCCAGTACTTC
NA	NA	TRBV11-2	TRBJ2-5	CASSLGLAEKETQYF	TGTGCCAGCAGCTTAGGATTAGCCGAGAAAGAGACCCAGTACTTC
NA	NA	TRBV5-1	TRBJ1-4	CASKGEEGNEKLFF	TGCGCCAGCAAGGGAGAAGAAGGGAATGAAAAACTGTTTTTT
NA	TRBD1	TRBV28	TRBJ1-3	CASSGGQGFTIYF	TGTGCCAGCAGTGGAGGACAGGGTTTCACCATATATTTT
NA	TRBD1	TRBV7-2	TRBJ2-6	CASSWGQSSGANVLTF	TGTGCCAGCAGCTGGGGACAGAGCTCTGGGGCCAACGTCCTGACTTTC
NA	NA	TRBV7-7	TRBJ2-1	CASSLGRGASYNEQFF	TGTGCCAGCAGCTTAGGACGGGGGGCCTCCTACAATGAGCAGTTCTTC
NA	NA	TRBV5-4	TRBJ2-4	CASSPETVLAKNIQYF	TGTGCCAGCAGCCCAGAGACGGTTTTAGCCAAAAACATTCAGTACTTC
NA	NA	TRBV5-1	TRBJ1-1	CASSQIVNTEAFF	TGCGCCAGCAGCCAGATCGTGAACACTGAAGCTTTCTTT
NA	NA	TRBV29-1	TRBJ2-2	CSVEDLQGTGELFF	TGCAGCGTTGAAGACTTACAGGGTACCGGGGAGCTGTTTTTT
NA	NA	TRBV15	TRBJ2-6	CATSRDPNGAGANVLTF	TGTGCCACCAGCAGGGACCCTAATGGGGCTGGGGCCAACGTCCTGACTTTC
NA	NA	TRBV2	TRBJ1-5	CASSFDGNQPQHF	TGTGCCAGCAGTTTCGACGGTAATCAGCCCCAGCATTTT
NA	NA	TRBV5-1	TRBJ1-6	CASSLEGRGGNSPLHF	TGCGCCAGCAGCTTGGAGGGGAGAGGTGGGAATTCACCCCTCCACTTT
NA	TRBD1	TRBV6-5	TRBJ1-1	CASSGGTALNTEAFF	TGTGCCAGCAGCGGTGGGACAGCCCTTAACACTGAAGCTTTCTTT
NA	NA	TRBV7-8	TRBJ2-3	CASSLDGGATDTQYF	TGTGCCAGCAGCTTAGACGGGGGAGCCACAGATACGCAGTATTTT
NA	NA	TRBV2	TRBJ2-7	CASSEEEQYF	TGTGCCAGCAGTGAGGAGGAGCAGTACTTC
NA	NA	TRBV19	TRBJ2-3	CASSIGGAGTDTQYF	TGTGCCAGTAGTATAGGGGGGGCCGGCACAGATACGCAGTATTTT
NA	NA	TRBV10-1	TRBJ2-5	CASSDVAGRSQETQYF	TGCGCCAGCAGTGATGTCGCGGGTCGAAGTCAAGAGACCCAGTACTTC
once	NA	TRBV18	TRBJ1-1	CASSPGANTEAFF	TGTGCCAGCTCACCAGGGGCGAACACTGAAGCTTTCTTT
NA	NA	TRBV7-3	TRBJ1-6	CASSLRGYNSPLHF	TGTGCCAGCAGCTTAAGGGGTTATAATTCACCCCTCCACTTT
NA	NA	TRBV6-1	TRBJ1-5	CASRRKGQNQPQHF	TGTGCCAGCAGGCGGAAAGGGCAAAATCAGCCCCAGCATTTT
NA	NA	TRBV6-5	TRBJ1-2	CASSSTPHWTVYGYTF	TGTGCCAGCAGTTCTACCCCTCACTGGACAGTCTATGGCTACACCTTC
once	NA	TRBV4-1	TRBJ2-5	CASSQDPAGAQQETQYF	TGCGCCAGCAGCCAAGATCCGGCAGGGGCCCAGCAAGAGACCCAGTACTTC
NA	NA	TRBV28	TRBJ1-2	CASSFETGVYGYTF	TGTGCCAGCAGTTTCGAGACAGGCGTCTATGGCTACACCTTC
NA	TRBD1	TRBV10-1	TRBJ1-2	CASSPGTGYGYTF	TGCGCCAGCAGTCCCGGGACAGGTTATGGCTACACCTTC
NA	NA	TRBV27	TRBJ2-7	CASYKPGRSSYEQYF	TGTGCCAGTTATAAACCCGGACGGTCCTCCTACGAGCAGTACTTC
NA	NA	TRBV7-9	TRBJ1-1	CASSREEGVKVTEAFF	TGTGCCAGCAGCAGAGAGGAAGGGGTAAAGGTGACTGAAGCTTTCTTT
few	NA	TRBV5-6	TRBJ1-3	CASSPPDRLLSGNTIYF	TGTGCCAGCAGCCCACCGGACCGGCTACTCTCTGGAAACACCATATATTTT
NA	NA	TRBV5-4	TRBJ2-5	CASSFRGETQYF	TGTGCCAGCAGCTTCAGGGGAGAGACCCAGTACTTC
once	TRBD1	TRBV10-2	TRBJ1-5	CASSGRSTGGRQPQHF	TGCGCCAGCAGTGGCCGCTCGACAGGGGGCAGGCAGCCCCAGCATTTT
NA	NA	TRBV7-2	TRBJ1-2	CASSFSSGIKRGYTF	TGTGCCAGCAGCTTCTCCTCAGGGATCAAAAGGGGCTACACCTTC
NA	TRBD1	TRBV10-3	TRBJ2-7	CAISTTGGIYEQYF	TGTGCCATCAGCACAACAGGGGGCATCTACGAGCAGTACTTC
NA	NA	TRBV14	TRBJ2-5	CASSQDFGQETQYF	TGTGCCAGCAGCCAAGATTTCGGACAAGAGACCCAGTACTTC
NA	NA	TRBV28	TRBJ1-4	CASSKVTYATNEKLFF	TGTGCCAGCAGTAAAGTGACATATGCAACTAATGAAAAACTGTTTTTT
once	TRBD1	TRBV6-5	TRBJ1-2	CASSYSTGPGYNGYTF	TGTGCCAGCAGTTACTCGACAGGGCCGGGGTATAATGGCTACACCTTC
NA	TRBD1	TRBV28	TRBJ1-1	CASSPRQGGGITEAFF	TGTGCCAGCAGTCCTCGACAGGGGGGTGGAATCACTGAAGCTTTCTTT
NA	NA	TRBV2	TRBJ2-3	CASTFGVYTDTQYF	TGTGCCAGCACTTTCGGGGTGTACACAGATACGCAGTATTTT
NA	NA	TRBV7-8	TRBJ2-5	CASSRDQETQYF	TGTGCCAGCAGCAGAGATCAAGAGACCCAGTACTTC
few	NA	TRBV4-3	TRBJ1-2	CASSQDHRGLRGYTF	TGCGCCAGCAGCCAAGATCATCGGGGGTTGAGAGGCTACACCTTC
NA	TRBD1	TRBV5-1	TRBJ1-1	CASSLEDRKAFF	TGCGCCAGCAGCTTGGAGGACAGGAAAGCTTTCTTT
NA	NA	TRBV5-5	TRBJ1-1	CASSSGLNTEAFF	TGTGCCAGCAGCTCGGGACTGAACACTGAAGCTTTCTTT
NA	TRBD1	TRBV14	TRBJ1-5	CASSQDEGAREQPQHF	TGTGCCAGCAGCCAAGATGAGGGGGCTCGAGAACAGCCCCAGCATTTT
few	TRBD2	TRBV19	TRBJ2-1	CASIPPGTSGYNEQFF	TGTGCCAGTATCCCACCGGGGACTAGCGGCTACAATGAGCAGTTCTTC
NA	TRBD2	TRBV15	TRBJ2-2	CATSSGGANTGELFF	TGTGCCACAAGTAGCGGGGGGGCGAACACCGGGGAGCTGTTTTTT